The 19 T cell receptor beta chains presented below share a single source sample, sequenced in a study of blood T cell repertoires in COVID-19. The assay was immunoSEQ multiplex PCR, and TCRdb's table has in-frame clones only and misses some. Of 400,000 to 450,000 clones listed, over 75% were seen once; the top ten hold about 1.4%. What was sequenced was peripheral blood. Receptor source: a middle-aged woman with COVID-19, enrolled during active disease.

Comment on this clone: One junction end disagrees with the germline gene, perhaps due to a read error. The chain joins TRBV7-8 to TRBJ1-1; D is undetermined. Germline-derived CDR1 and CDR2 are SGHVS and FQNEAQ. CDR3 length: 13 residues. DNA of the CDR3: TGTGCCAGCACCTTAGGCGGAGTCACTGAAGCTTTCTTT. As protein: CASTLGGVTEAFF.

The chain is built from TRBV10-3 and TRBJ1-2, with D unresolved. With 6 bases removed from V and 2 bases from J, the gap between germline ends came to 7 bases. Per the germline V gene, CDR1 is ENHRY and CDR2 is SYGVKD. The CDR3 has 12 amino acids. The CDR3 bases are TGTGCCATCAGATCGGAGAACTATGGCTACACCTTC. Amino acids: CAIRSENYGYTF.

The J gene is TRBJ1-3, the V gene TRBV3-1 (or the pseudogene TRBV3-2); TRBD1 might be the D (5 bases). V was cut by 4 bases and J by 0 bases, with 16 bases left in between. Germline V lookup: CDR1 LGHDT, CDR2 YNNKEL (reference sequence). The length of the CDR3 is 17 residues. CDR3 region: CASSRDYSTCSGNTIYF. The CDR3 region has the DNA TGTGCCAGCAGCCGGGACTATTCCACCTGCTCTGGAAACACCATATATTTT.

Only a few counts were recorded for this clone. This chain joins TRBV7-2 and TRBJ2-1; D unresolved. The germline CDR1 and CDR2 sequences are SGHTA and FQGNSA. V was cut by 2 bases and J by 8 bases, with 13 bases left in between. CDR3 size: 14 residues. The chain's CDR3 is CASSLIDSHHEQFF. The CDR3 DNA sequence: TGTGCCAGCAGCTTAATCGACTCCCATCATGAGCAGTTCTTC.

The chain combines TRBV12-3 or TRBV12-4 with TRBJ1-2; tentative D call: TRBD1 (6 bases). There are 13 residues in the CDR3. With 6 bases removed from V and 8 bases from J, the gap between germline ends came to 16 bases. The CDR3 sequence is CASRFGGRSGYTF. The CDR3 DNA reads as TGTGCCAGCAGATTCGGGGGGCGGTCCGGCTACACCTTC.

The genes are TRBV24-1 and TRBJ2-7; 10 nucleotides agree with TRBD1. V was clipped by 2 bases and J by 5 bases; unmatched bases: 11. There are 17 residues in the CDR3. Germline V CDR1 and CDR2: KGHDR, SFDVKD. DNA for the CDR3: TGTGCCACCAGTGATTCGACCGGGACAGGGGCGTCCCACGAGCAGTACTTC. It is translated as CATSDSTGTGASHEQYF.

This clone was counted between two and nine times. The CDR3: CASSSARDRYEQYF. CDR3 bases: TGTGCCAGTAGTTCCGCTCGGGACAGGTACGAGCAGTACTTC. This sequence joins TRBV19 and TRBJ2-7, with TRBD1 identical over 8 bases. The CDR3 extends over 14 amino acids. V gave up 5 bases and J gave up 4 bases; unmatched junction bases: 7. CDR1 and CDR2 (germline): LNHDA, SQIVND (reference sequence).

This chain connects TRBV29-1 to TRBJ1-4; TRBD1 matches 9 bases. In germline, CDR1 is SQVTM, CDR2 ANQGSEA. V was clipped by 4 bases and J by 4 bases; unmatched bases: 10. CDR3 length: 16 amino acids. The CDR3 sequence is CSVAGTGTGNNEKLFF. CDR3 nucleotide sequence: TGCAGCGTTGCAGGCACTGGGACAGGGAATAATGAAAAACTGTTTTTT.

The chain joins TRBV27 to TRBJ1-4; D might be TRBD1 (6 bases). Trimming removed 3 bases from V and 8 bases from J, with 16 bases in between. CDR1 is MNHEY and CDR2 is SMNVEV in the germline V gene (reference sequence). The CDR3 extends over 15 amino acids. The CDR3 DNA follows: TGTGCCAGCAGTTTGGGGGGGACACAGAGGGAAAAACTGTTTTTT. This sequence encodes CASSLGGTQREKLFF.

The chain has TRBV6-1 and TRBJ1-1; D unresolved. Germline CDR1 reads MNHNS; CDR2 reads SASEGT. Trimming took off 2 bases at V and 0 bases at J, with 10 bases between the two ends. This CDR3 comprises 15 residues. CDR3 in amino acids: CASSESKLMNTEAFF. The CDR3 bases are TGTGCCAGCAGTGAATCAAAGCTGATGAACACTGAAGCTTTCTTT.

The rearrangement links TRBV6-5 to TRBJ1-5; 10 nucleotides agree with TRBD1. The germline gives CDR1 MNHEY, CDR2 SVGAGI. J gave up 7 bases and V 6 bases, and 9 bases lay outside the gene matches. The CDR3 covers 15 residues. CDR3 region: CASRPRQGAGQPQHF. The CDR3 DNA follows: TGTGCCAGCAGACCTCGACAGGGGGCAGGACAGCCCCAGCATTTT.

Here the CDR3 reads CASSQGVGGYGYTF. Written as DNA, the CDR3 is TGTGCCAGCAGCCAAGGGGTCGGTGGCTATGGCTACACCTTC. The chain carries TRBV11-3 and TRBJ1-2; tentative D call: TRBD1 (5 bases). Germline V gene sequence: CDR1 SGHNT, CDR2 YENEEA. V was trimmed by 5 bases and J by 4 bases, leaving 14 bases between them. The CDR3 length is 14 residues.

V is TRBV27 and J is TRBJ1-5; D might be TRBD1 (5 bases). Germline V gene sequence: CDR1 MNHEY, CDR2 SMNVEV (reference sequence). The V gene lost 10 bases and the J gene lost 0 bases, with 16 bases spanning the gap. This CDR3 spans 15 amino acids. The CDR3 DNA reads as TGTGCCACACGAGAGGGGACTCATAGCAATCAGCCCCAGCATTTT. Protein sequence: CATREGTHSNQPQHF.

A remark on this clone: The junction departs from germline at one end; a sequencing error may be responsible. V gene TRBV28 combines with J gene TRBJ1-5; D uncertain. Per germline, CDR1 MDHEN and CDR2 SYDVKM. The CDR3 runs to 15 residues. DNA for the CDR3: TGTGCCACCAGTAAGGGAGGAAGTAGGGATCAGCCCCAGCATTTT. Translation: CATSKGGSRDQPQHF.

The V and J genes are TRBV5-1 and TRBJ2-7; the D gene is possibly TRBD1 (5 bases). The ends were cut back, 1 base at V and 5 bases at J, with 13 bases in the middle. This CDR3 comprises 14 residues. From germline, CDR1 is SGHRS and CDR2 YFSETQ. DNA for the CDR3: TGCGCCAGCAGCTTGTTAGGGGCGCCAAACGAGCAGTACTTC. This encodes CASSLLGAPNEQYF.

This CDR3 reads CASSQDEALQGWDEQYF. CDR3 nucleotides: TGTGCCAGCAGCCAAGACGAGGCTCTACAGGGCTGGGACGAGCAGTACTTC. This chain joins TRBV3-1 (or the pseudogene TRBV3-2) and TRBJ2-7; maybe TRBD1 (6 bases). Trimming took 0 bases from V and 5 from J, leaving 20 bases between them. CDR1 LGHDT and CDR2 YNNKEL come from the germline V gene (reference sequence). This CDR3 spans 17 amino acids.

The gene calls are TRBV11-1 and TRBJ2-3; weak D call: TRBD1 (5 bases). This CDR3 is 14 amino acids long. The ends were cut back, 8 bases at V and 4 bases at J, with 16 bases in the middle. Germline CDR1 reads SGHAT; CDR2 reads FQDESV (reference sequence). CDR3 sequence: CASALKTESDTQYF. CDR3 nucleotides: TGTGCCAGCGCCCTCAAGACAGAGTCAGATACGCAGTATTTT.

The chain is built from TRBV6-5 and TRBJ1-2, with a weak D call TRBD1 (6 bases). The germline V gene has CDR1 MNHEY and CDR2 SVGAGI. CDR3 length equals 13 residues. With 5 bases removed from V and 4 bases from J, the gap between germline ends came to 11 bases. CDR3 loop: CASSRRGGYGYTF. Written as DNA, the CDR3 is TGTGCCAGCAGTCGGAGGGGGGGCTATGGCTACACCTTC.

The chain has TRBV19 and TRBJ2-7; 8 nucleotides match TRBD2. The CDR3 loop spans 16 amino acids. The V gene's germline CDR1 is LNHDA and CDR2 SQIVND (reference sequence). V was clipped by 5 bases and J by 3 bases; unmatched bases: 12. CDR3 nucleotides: TGTGCCAGTAGTCCTAACGGGAGGGGAACGGGCTACGAGCAGTACTTC. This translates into CASSPNGRGTGYEQYF.